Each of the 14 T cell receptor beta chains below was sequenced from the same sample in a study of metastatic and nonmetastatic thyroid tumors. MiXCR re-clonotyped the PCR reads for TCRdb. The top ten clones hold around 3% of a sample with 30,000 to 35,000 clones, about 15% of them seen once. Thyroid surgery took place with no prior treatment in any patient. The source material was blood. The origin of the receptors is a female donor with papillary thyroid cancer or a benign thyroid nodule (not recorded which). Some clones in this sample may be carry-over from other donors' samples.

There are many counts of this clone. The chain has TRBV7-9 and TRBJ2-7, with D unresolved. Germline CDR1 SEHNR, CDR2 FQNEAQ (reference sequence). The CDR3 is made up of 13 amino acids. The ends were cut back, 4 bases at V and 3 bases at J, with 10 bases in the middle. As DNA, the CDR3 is TGTGCCAGCAGCTCGCCTGGCATCTACGAGCAGTACTTC. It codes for CASSSPGIYEQYF.

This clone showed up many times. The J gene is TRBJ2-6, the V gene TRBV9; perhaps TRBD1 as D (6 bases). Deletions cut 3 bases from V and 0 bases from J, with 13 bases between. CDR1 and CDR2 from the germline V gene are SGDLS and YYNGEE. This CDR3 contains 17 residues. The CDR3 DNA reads TGTGCCAGCAGCGCGCCGGGACACCGCTCTGGGGCCAACGTCCTGACTTTC. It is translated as CASSAPGHRSGANVLTF.

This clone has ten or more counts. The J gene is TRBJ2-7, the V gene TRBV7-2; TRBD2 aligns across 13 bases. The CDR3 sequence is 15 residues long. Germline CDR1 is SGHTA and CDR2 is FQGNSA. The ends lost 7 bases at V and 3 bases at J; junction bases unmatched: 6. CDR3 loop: CASTKGLAGLYEQYF. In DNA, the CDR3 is TGTGCCAGCACAAAGGGACTAGCGGGACTCTACGAGCAGTACTTC. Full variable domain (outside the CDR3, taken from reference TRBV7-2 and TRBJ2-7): GAGVSQSPSNKVTEKGKDVELRCDPISGHTALYWYRQSLGQGLEFLIYFQGNSAPDKSGLPSDRFSAERTGGSVSTLTIQRTQQEDSAVYLCASTKGLAGLYEQYFGPGTRLTVT.

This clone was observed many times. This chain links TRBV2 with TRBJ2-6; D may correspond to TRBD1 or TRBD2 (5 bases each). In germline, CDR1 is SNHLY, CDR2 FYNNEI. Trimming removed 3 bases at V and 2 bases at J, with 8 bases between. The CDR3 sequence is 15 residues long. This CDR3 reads CASSEWGTGANVLTF. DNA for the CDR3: TGTGCCAGCAGTGAGTGGGGGACTGGGGCCAACGTCCTGACTTTC.

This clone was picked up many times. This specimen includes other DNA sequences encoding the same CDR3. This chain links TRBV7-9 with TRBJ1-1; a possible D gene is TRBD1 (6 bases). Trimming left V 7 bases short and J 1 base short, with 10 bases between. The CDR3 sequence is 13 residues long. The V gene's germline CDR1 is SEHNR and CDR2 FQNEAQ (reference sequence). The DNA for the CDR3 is TGTGCCAGCACCTTGGGACAGAACACTGAAGCTTTCTTT. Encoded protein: CASTLGQNTEAFF. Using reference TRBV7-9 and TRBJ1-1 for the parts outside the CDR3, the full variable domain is DTGVSQNPRHKITKRGQNVTFRCDPISEHNRLYWYRQTLGQGPEFLTYFQNEAQLEKSRLLSDRFSAERPKGSFSTLEIQRTEQGDSAMYLCASTLGQNTEAFFGQGTRLTVV.

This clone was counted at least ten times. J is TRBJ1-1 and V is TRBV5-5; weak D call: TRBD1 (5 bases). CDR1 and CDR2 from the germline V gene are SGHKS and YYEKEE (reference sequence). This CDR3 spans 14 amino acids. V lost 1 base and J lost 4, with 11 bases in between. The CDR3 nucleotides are TGTGCCAGCAGCTTGTGGGGGGGAACCACTGAAGCTTTCTTT. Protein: CASSLWGGTTEAFF.

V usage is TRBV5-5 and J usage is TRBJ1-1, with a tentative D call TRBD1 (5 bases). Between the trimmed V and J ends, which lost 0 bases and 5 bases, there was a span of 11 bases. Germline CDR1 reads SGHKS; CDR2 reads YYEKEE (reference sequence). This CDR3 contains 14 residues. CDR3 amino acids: CASSLGGSNTEAFF. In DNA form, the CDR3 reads TGTGCCAGCAGCTTGGGGGGCTCAAATACTGAAGCTTTCTTT.

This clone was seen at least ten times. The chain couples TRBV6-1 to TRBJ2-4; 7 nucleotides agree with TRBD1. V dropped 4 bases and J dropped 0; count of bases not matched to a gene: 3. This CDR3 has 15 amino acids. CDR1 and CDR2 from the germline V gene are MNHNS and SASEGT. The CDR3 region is CASSGGGIAKNIQYF. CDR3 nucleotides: TGTGCCAGCAGTGGAGGGGGCATAGCCAAAAACATTCAGTACTTC.

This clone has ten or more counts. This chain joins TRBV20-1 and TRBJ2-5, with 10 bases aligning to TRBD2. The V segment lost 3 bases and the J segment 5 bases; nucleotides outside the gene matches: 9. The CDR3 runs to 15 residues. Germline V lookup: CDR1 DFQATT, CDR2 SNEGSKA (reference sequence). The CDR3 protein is CSASGLAGGQETQYF. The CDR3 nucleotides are TGCAGTGCTAGTGGGTTAGCGGGAGGTCAGGAGACCCAGTACTTC.

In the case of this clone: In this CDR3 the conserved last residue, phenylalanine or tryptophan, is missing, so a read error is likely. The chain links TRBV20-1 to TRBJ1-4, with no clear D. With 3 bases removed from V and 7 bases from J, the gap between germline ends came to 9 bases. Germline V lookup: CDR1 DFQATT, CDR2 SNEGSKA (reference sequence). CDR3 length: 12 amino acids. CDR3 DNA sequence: TGCAGTGCTAGGGGCCCTAGTGAAAAACTGTTTTTG. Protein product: CSARGPSEKLFL.

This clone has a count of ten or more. The CDR3 DNA reads TGTGCCAGCAGTGAAGGGACAGGGCACGAAAAACTGTTTTTT. Protein: CASSEGTGHEKLFF. The rearrangement links TRBV6-1 to TRBJ1-4; 8 bases map to TRBD1. Germline V gives CDR1 MNHNS, CDR2 SASEGT. The CDR3 totals 14 residues. The trim removed 1 base at V and 8 bases at J, leaving 3 bases unmatched.

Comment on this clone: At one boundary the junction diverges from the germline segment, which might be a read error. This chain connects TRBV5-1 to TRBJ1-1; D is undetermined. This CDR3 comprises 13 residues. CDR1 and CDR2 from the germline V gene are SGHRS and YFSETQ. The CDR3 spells CASSLIVNTEAFF. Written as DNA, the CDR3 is TGTGCCAGCAGCTTGATTGTGAACACTGAAGCTTTCTTT.

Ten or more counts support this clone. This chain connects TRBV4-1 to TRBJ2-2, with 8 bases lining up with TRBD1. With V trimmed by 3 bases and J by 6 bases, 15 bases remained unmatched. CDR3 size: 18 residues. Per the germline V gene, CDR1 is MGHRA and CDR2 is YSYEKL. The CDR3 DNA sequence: TGCGCCAGCAGCCACCCGGGACAGGCGAGACCCGGACCCGGGGAGCTGTTTTTT. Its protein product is CASSHPGQARPGPGELFF.

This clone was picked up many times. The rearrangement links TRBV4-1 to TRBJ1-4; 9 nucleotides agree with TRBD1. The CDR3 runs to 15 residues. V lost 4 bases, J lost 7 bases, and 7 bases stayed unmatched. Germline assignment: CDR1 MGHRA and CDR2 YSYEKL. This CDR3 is CASSLGGQGGEKLFF. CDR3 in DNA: TGCGCCAGCAGCCTCGGGGGACAGGGAGGTGAAAAACTGTTTTTT.